This T cell receptor (beta chain) stems from a study of T-cell reconstitution after alpha-beta-depleted transplantation in children. Points from the study as a whole: The study traced high day-60 TCRbeta diversity in some patients to surviving recipient T cells and thymic progenitors. Once a year had passed after transplant, T-cell counts and diversity came mostly from newly produced T cells.

The CDR3 is 15 amino acids. The V gene's germline CDR1 is LNHNV and CDR2 YYDKDF (reference sequence). After removal of 7 bases from V and 6 bases from J, the junction contained 11 bases not matched to a gene. Concerning this clonotype: Its antigen is undetermined.

Molecular barcoding with unique molecular identifiers was used for the TCRbeta library. TCRdb passed the PCR reads through MiXCR, listing each CDR3 protein once. The table includes hundreds of thousands of distinct CDR3 sequences, about 16% detected once. This receptor was taken from a male patient under 18 who had a stem cell transplant for acute lymphoblastic leukemia, so the T cells may come from the graft donor. The sample consisted of PBMCs, mostly from graft donor cells, taken 360 days after TCRalphabeta/CD19-depleted stem cell transplant. The gene calls are TRBV15 and TRBJ2-1, with TRBD1 matching 8 bases. The CDR3 sequence is CATTGQGRSPNEQFF. CDR3 DNA: TGTGCCACCACCGGACAGGGTAGAAGTCCCAATGAGCAGTTCTTC.